This T cell receptor (beta chain) was identified during a study of T cells after posttransplantation cyclophosphamide. General study results and limits: Later post-transplant blood repertoires were often dominated by donor CD8+ memory clones.

The protocol was immunoSEQ multiplex PCR, while the TCRdb copy is restricted to in-frame clones and leaves out a portion. The record shows more than 40,000 clones for this sample, with no singletons present. The related graft donor's blood sample was taken on the day of bone marrow donation. This clone has ten or more counts. Antigen: not known. Germline V lookup: CDR1 KGHSH, CDR2 LQKENI. The CDR3 loop spans 13 amino acids. V was shortened by 6 bases and J by 0 bases, with 8 bases between the two germline ends. The receptor was isolated from a man between 40 and 49 years old in good health, CMV-negative, and a related stem cell transplant donor. V and J are TRBV18 and TRBJ1-1; perhaps TRBD1 as D (5 bases). The sequenced material came from PBMCs. The CDR3 here is CASSKDMNTEAFF. CDR3 coding DNA: TGTGCCAGCTCCAAGGACATGAACACTGAAGCTTTCTTT.